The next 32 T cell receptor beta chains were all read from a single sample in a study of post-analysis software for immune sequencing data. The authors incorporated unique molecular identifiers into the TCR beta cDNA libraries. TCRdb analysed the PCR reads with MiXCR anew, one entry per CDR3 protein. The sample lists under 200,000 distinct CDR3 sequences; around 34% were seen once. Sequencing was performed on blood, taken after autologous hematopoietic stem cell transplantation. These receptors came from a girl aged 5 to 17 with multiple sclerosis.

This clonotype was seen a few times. CDR3 residues: CASSPDYTAEQFF. The CDR3 DNA is TGTGCCAGCTCACCAGACTATACGGCGGAGCAGTTCTTC. J is TRBJ2-1 and V is TRBV18; D possibly corresponds to TRBD2 (5 bases). V was cut by 2 bases and J by 10 bases, with 12 bases left in between. Germline V gives CDR1 KGHSH, CDR2 LQKENI. The CDR3 loop spans 13 amino acids.

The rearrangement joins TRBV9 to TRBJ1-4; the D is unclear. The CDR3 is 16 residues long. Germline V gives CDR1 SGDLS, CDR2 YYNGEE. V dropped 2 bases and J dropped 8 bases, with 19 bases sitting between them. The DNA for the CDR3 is TGTGCCAGCAGCGTCGGGGAGGGTTTCCTAGGGGAAAAACTGTTTTTT. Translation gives CASSVGEGFLGEKLFF.

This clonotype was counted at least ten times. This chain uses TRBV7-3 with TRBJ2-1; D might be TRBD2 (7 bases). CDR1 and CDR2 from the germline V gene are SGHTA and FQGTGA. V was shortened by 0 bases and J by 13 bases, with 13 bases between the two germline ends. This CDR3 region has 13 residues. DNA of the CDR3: TGTGCCAGCAGCTTAACGGCACAGGGACTACAGTTCTTC. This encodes CASSLTAQGLQFF.

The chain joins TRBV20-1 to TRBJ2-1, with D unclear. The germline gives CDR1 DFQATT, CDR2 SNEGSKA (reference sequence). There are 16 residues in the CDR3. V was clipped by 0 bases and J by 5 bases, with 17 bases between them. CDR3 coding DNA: TGCAGTGCTAGAGATCTTCGGAAACCGCTGAACAATGAGCAGTTCTTC. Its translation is CSARDLRKPLNNEQFF.

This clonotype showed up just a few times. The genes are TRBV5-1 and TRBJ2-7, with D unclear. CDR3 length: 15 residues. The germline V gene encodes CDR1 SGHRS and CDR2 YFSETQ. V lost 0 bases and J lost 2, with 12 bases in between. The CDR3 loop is CASSLGTYSTYEQYF. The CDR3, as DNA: TGCGCCAGCAGCTTGGGAACCTACAGTACCTACGAGCAGTACTTC.

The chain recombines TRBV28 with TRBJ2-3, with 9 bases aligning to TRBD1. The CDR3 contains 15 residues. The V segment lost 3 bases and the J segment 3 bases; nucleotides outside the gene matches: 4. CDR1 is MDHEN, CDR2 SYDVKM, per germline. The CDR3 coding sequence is TGTGCCAGCAGTTTCGGGACAGGGTTGACAGATACGCAGTATTTT. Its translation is CASSFGTGLTDTQYF.

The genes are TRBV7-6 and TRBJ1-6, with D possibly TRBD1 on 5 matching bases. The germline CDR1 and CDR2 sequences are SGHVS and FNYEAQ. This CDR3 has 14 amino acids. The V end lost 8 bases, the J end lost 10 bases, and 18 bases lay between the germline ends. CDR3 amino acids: CASSRGQTNSPLHF. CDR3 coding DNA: TGTGCCAGCTCCCGGGGCCAGACCAACTCACCCCTCCACTTT.

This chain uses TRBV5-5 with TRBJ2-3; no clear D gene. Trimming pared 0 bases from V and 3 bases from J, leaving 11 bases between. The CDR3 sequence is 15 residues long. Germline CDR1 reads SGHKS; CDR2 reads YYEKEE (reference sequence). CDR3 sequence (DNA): TGTGCCAGCAGCTTGGAGTCGGTTCTGACAGATACGCAGTATTTT. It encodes CASSLESVLTDTQYF.

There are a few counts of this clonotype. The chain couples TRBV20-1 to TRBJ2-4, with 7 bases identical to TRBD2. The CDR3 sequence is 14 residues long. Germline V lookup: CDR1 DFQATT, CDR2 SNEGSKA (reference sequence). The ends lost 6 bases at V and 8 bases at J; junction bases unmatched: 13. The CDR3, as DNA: TGCAGTGCCGTGGGGCGGGAGTCTGGGGACATTCAGTACTTC. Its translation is CSAVGRESGDIQYF.

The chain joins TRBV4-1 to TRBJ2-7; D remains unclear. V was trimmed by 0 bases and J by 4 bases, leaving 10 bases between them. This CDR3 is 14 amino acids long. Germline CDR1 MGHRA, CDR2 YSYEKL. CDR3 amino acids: CASSQETTVYEQYF. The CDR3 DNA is TGCGCCAGCAGCCAAGAGACGACCGTTTACGAGCAGTACTTC.

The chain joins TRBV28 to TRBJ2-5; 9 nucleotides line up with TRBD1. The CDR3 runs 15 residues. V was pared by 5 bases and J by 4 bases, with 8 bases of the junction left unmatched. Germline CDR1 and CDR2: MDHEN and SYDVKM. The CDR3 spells CASSRTGVGSETQYF. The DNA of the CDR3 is TGTGCCAGCAGTCGGACAGGGGTCGGATCAGAGACCCAGTACTTC.

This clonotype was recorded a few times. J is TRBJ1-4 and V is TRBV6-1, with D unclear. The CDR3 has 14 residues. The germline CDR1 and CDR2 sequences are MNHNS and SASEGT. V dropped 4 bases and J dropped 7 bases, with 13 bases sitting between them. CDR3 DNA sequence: TGTGCCAGCAGTGGGGGTGGGTACGGTGAAAAACTGTTTTTT. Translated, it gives CASSGGGYGEKLFF.

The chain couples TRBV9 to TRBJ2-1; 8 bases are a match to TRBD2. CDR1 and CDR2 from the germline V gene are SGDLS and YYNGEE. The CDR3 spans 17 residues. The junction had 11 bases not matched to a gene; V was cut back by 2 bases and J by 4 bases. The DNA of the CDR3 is TGTGCCAGCAGCGTCTCCCCCAGCGGGAGATTTTACAATGAGCAGTTCTTC. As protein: CASSVSPSGRFYNEQFF.

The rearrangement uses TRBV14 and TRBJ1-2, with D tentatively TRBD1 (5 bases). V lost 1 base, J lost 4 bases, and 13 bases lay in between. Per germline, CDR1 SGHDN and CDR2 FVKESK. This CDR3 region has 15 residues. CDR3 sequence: CASSQGTFGAYGYTF. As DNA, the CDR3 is TGTGCCAGCAGCCAAGGGACATTCGGGGCCTATGGCTACACCTTC.

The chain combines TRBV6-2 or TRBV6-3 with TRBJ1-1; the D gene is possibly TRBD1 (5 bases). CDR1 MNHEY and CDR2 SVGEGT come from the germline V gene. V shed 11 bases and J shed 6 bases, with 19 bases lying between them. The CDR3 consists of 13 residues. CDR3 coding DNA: TGTGCCTCCGGGCAGGGATCCGGCGCTGAAGCTTTCTTT. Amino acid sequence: CASGQGSGAEAFF.

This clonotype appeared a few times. The CDR3 nucleotides are TGTGCCAGCAGTCCCTTTAGCGGGAGCCCCTACAATGAGCAGTTCTTC. Amino acids: CASSPFSGSPYNEQFF. The gene calls are TRBV28 and TRBJ2-1; 9 nucleotides align to TRBD2. V lost 5 bases to trimming and J lost 2 bases; unmatched junction nucleotides: 7. The CDR3 is 16 amino acids. Germline-derived CDR1 and CDR2 are MDHEN and SYDVKM.

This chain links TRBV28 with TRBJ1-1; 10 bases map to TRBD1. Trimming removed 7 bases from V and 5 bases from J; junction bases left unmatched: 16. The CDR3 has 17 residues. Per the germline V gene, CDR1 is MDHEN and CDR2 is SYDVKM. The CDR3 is CASKGDRGGGSRTEAFF. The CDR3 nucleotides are TGTGCCAGCAAGGGGGACAGGGGAGGGGGTTCGAGGACTGAAGCTTTCTTT.

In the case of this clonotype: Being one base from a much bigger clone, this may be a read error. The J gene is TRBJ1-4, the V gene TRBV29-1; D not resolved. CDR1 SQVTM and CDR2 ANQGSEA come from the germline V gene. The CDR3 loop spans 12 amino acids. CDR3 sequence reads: CSVVSTNEELFF. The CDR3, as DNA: TGCAGCGTTGTGTCGACAAATGAAGAACTGTTTTTT.

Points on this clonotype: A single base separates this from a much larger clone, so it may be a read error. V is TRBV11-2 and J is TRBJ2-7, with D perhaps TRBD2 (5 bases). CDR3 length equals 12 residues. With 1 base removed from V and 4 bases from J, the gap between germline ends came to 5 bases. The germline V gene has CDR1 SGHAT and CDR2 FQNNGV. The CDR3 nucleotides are TGTGCCAGCAGCTTAGGGGAGTACGAGCAGTACTTC. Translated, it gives CASSLGEYEQYF.

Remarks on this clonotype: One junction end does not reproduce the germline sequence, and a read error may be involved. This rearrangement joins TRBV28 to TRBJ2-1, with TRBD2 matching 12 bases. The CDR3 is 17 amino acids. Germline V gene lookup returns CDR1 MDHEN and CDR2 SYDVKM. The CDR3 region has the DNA TGTGTCAGCAGTTTATCGACTAGCGGGAGCTCCTACAATGAGCAGTTCTTC. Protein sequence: CVSSLSTSGSSYNEQFF.

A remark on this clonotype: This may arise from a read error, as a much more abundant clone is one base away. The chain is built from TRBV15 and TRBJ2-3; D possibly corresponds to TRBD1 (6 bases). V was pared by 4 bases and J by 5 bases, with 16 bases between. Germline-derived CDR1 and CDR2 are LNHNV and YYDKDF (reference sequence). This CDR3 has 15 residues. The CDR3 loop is CATSTRTEGRDTQYF. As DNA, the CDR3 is TGTGCCACCAGCACTCGGACAGAGGGTAGAGATACGCAGTATTTT. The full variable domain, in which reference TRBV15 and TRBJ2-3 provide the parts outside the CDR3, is DAMVIQNPRYQVTQFGKPVTLSCSQTLNHNVMYWYQQKSSQAPKLLFHYYDKDFNNEADTPDNFQSRRPNTSFCFLDIRSPGLGDTAMYLCATSTRTEGRDTQYFGPGTRLTVL.

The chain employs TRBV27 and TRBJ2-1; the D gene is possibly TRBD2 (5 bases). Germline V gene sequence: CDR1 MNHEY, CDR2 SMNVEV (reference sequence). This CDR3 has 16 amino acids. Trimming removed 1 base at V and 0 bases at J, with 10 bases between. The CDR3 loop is CASSLFVGSSYNEQFF. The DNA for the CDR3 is TGTGCCAGCAGTTTATTCGTGGGGAGCTCCTACAATGAGCAGTTCTTC.

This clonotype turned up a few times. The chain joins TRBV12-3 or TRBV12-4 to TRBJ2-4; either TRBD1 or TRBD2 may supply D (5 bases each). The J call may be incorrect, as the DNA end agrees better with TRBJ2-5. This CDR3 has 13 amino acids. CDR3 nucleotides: TGTGCCAGCAGTTTGGGACCCATAGAGACCCAGTACTTC. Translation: CASSLGPIETQYF.

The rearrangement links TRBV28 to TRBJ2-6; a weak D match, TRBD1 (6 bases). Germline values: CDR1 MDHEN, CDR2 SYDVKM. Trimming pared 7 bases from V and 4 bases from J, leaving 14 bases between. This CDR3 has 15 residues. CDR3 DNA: TGTGCCAGCACCATACAGGGAACCGGGGCCAACGTCCTGACTTTC. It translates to CASTIQGTGANVLTF.

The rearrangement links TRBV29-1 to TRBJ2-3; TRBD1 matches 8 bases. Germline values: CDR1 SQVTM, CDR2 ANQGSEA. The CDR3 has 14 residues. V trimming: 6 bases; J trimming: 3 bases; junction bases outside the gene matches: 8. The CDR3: CSVDGQGGTDTQYF. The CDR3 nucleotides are TGCAGCGTCGATGGACAGGGTGGGACAGATACGCAGTATTTT.

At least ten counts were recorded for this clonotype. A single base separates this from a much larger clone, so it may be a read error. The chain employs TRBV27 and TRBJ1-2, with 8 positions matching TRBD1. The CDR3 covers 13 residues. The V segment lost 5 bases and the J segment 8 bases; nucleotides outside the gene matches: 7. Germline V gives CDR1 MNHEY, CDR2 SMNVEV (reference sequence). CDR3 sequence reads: CASSPQGGLGYTF. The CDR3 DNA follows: TGTGCCAGCAGTCCACAGGGGGGTTTGGGCTACACCTTC.

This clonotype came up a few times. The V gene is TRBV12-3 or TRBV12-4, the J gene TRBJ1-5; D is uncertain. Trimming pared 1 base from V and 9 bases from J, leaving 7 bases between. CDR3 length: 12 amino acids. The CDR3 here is CASSLGAPPQHF. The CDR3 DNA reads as TGTGCCAGCAGTTTAGGTGCCCCGCCCCAGCATTTT.

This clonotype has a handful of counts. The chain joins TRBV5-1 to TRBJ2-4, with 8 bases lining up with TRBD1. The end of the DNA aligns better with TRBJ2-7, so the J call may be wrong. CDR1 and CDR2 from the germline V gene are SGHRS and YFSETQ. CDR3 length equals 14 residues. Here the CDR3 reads CASSIRQGLYEQYF. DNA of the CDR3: TGCGCCAGCAGCATCCGACAGGGGTTGTACGAGCAGTACTTC.

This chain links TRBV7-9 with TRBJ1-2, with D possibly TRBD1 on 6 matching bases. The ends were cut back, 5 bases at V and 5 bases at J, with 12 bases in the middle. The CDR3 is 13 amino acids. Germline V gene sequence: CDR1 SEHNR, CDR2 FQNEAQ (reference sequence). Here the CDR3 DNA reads TGTGCCAGCAGCCCAGGGGAGCGGTATGGCTACACCTTC. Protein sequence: CASSPGERYGYTF.

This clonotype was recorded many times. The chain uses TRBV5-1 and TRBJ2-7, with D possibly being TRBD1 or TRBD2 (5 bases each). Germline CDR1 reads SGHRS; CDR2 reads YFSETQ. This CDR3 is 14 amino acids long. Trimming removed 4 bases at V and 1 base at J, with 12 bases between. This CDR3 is CASSPRDGSYEQYF. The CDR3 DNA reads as TGCGCCAGCAGCCCACGGGACGGGTCCTACGAGCAGTACTTC. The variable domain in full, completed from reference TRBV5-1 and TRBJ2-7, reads KAGVTQTPRYLIKTRGQQVTLSCSPISGHRSVSWYQQTPGQGLQFLFEYFSETQRNKGNFPGRFSGRQFSNSRSEMNVSTLELGDSALYLCASSPRDGSYEQYFGPGTRLTVT.

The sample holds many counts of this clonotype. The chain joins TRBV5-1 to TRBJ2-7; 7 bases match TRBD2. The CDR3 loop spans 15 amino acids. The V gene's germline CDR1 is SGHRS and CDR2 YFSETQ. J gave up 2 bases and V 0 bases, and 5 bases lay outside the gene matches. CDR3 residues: CASSLDAGDPYEQYF. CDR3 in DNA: TGCGCCAGCAGCTTGGATGCGGGAGATCCCTACGAGCAGTACTTC.

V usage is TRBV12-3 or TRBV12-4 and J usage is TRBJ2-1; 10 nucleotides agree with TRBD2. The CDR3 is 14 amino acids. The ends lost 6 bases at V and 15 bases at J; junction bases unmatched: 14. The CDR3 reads CASSRGLTSGNGFF. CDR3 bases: TGTGCCAGCAGCCGGGGCCTCACTAGCGGGAATGGGTTCTTC.